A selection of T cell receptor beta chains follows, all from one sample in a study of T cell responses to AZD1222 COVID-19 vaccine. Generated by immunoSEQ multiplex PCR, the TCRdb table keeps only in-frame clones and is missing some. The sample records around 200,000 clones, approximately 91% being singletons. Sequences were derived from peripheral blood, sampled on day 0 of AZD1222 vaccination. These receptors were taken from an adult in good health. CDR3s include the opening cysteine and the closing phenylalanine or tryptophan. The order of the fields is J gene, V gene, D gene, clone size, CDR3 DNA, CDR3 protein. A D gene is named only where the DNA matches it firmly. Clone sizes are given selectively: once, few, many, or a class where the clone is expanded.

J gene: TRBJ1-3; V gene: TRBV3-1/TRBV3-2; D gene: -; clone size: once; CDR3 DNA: TGTGCCAGCAGCCAAGCCCCCGGGTCTGGAAACACCATATATTTT; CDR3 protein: CASSQAPGSGNTIYF
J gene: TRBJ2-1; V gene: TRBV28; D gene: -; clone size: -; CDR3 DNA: TGTGCCAGCAGCTCCCTAGGGGGAGGGCCGAGGGACAATGAGCAGTTCTTC; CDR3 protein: CASSSLGGGPRDNEQFF
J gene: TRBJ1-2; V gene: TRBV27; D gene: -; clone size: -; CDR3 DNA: TGTGCCAGCAGTTCCCAGGGGCTACGATACACCTTC; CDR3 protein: CASSSQGLRYTF
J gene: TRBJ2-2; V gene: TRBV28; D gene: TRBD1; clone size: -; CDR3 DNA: TGTGCCAGCAGTATCCCCAGACAGGGTGGCGGGGAGCTGTTTTTT; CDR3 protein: CASSIPRQGGGELFF
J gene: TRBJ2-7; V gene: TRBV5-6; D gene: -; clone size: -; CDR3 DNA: TGTGCCAGCGGAAGACAGGGAGGTTCGGACGAGCAGTACTTC; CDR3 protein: CASGRQGGSDEQYF
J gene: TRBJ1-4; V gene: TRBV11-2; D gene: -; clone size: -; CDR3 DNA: TGTGCCAGCAGCTTGTCTGGCAGGCCAGCAACTAATGAAAAACTGTTTTTT; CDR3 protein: CASSLSGRPATNEKLFF
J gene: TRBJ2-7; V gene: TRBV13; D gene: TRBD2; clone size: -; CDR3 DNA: TGTGCCAGCAGCGCCGGGACTAGCGGGAGTTACGAGCAGTACTTC; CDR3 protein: CASSAGTSGSYEQYF
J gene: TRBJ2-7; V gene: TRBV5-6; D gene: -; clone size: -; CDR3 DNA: TGTGCCAGCAGCTTGGCCGACTACGAGCAGTACTTC; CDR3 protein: CASSLADYEQYF
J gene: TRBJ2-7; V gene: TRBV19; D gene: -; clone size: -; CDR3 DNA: TGTGCCGGTAGTATCCGACCGGGGCAGCAGTACTTC; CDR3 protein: CAGSIRPGQQYF
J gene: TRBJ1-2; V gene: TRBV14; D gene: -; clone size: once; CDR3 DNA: TGTGCCAGCAGCCAAGTTTTGGGGGGAGAGGGCTACACCTTC; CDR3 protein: CASSQVLGGEGYTF
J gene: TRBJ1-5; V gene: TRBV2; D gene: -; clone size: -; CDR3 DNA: TGTGCCAGCAGTGGCCGGGAAGGGCAGCCCCAGCATTTT; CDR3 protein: CASSGREGQPQHF
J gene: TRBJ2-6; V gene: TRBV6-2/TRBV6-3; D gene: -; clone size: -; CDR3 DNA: TGTGCCAGCAGTTATGGCCCTAGTGCCGGGGCCAACGTCCTGACTTTC; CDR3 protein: CASSYGPSAGANVLTF
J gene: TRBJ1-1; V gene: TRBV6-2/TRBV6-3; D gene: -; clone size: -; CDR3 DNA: TGTGCCAGCAGTTTGGAGGGGAACACTGAAGCTTTCTTT; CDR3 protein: CASSLEGNTEAFF
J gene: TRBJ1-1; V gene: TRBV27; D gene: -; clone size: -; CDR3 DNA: TGTGCCAGCAACCGACGCAGGACTAACACTGAAGCTTTCTTT; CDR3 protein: CASNRRRTNTEAFF
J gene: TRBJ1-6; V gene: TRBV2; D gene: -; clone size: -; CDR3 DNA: TGTGCCAGCAGTGAAGATAATTCACCCCTCCACTTT; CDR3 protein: CASSEDNSPLHF
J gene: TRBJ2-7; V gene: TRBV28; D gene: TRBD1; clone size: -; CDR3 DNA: TGTGCCAGCGGGACCGCGGCAGGGGGCAGCGAGCAGTACTTC; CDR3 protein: CASGTAAGGSEQYF
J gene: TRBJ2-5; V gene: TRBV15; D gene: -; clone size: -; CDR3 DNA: TGTGCCACCAGCAGGTCACAAGAGACCCAGTACTTC; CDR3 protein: CATSRSQETQYF
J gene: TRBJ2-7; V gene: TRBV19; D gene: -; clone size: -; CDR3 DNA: TGTGCCAGTAGTATTGTACAGGCGAGCTCCTACGAGCAGTACTTC; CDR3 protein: CASSIVQASSYEQYF
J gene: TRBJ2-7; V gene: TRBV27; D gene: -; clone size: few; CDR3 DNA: TGTGCCAGCAGTCAAGGGGGGGTACTTCCCTACGAGCAGTACTTC; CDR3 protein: CASSQGGVLPYEQYF
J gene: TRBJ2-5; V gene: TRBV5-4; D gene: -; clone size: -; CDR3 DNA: TGTGCCAGCAGCTTGGTGGGGGATCAAGAGACCCAGTACTTC; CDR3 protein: CASSLVGDQETQYF
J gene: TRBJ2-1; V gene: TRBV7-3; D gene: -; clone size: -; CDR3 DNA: TGTGCCAGCAGCCCTCACCCTAGGGAGCGCAATGAGCAGTTCTTC; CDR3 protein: CASSPHPRERNEQFF
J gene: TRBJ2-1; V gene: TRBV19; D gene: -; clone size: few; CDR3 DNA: TGTGCCAGTAGTATAGGGGGCAATGAGCAGTTCTTC; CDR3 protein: CASSIGGNEQFF
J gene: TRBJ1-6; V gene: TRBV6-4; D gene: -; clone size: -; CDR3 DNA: TGTGCCAGCAGCGAGCTCCTACGCAGGAAAAATTCACCCCTCCACTTT; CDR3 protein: CASSELLRRKNSPLHF
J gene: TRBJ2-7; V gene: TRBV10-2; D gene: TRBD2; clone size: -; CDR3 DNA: TGCGCCAGCAGTGAGTCTCGTCTAGCGGATAGCTCCTACGAGCAGTACTTC; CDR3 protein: CASSESRLADSSYEQYF
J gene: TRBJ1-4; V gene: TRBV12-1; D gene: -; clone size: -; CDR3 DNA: TGTGCCAGCAGCTTTATTAGGGTGCTTGATGAAAAACTGTTTTTT; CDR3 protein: CASSFIRVLDEKLFF
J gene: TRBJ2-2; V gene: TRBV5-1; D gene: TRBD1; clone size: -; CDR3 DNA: TGCGCCAGCAGCTTCTGGACAGGGGCTGGGGAGCTGTTTTTT; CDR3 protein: CASSFWTGAGELFF
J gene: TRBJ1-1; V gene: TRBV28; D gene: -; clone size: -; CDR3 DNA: TGTGCCAGCAGTTCCTTCAGGGAGATTATGAACACTGAAGCTTTCTTT; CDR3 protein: CASSSFREIMNTEAFF
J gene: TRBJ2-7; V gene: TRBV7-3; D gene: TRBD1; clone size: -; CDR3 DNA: TGTGCCAGCAGCCCAAACGGACAGGGTGGCGAGCAGTACTTC; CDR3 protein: CASSPNGQGGEQYF
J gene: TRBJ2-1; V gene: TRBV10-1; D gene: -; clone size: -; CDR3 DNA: TGCGCCAGCAGTGGCCGGAACCTTAGACAGTTCTTC; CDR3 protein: CASSGRNLRQFF
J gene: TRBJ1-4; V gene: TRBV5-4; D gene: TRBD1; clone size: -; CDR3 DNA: TGTGCCAGCAGCTCGCAGGGGGACCCCTTTGGGGAAAAACTGTTTTTT; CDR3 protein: CASSSQGDPFGEKLFF
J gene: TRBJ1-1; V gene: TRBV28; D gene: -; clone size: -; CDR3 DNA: TGTGCCAGCAGTTTACTTCAGAACACTGAAGCTTTCTTT; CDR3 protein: CASSLLQNTEAFF
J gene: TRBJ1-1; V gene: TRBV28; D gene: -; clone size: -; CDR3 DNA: TGTGCCAGCAGTTTGGTTCAAGGGGCCACTGAAGCTTTCTTT; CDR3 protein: CASSLVQGATEAFF
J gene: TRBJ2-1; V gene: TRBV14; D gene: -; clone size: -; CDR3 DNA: TGTGCCAGCAGCAAGTTAGATAGGGTCTACCCGCTCTATCCCTACAATGAGCAGTTCTTC; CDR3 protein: CASSKLDRVYPLYPYNEQFF
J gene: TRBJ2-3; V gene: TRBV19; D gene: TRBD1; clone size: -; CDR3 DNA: TGTGCCAGTAGTCCCAACCGTGCAGGGGGTTATTCGGATACGCAGTATTTT; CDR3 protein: CASSPNRAGGYSDTQYF
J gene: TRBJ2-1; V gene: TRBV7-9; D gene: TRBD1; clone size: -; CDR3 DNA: TGTGCCAGCAGCGCGACGTTGGACAGGGACCACAATGAGCAGTTCTTC; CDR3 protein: CASSATLDRDHNEQFF
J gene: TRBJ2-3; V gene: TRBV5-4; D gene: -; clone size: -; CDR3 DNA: TGTGCCAGCAGCAGCACAGATACGCAGTATTTT; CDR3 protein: CASSSTDTQYF
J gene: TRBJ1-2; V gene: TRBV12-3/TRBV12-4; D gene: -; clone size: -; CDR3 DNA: TGTGCCAGCAGTTTAGGCAGGGACTATGGCTACACCTTC; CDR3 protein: CASSLGRDYGYTF
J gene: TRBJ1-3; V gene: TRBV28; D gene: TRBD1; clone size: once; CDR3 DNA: TGTGCCAGCAGTGGGGGGGACAGGGTTGACACCATATATTTT; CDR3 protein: CASSGGDRVDTIYF
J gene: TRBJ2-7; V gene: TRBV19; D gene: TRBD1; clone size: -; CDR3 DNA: TGTGCCAGTAGTATCGGGGCGGGGACAGGCTACGAGCAGTACTTC; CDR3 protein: CASSIGAGTGYEQYF
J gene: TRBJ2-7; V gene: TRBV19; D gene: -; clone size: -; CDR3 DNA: TGTGCCAGTAGTATCTGGGGCGACGACGAGCAGTACTTC; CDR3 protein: CASSIWGDDEQYF
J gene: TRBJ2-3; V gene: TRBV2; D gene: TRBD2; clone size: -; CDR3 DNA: TGTGCCAGCAGAGGACTAGCAGGGACAGATACGCAGTATTTT; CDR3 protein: CASRGLAGTDTQYF